The entry below gives a single TCR beta chain sequence along with its context. The sample comes from a study of PD-1 blockade in classical Hodgkin lymphoma. Germline values: CDR1 LNHDA, CDR2 SQIVND (reference sequence). Trimming at V came to 2 bases and at J to 2 bases, leaving 10 bases not matched to a gene. The CDR3 spans 18 residues. Each patient relapsed following autologous stem cell transplantation, and prior brentuximab vedotin exposure differed. Profiled with immunoSEQ multiplex PCR; TCRdb holds only in-frame clones, not every one. The repertoire includes some 60,000 clones, 90% of them detected once, and approximately 9.7% sits in the top ten.

The sequencing used peripheral blood mononuclear cells (PBMCs), collected at baseline. The TCR comes from a human donor with classical Hodgkin lymphoma. This chain uses TRBV19 with TRBJ2-1; 9 nucleotides agree with TRBD2. The CDR3 DNA follows: TGTGCCAGTAGTATATACCTTCCGACTAGCGGCACCTACAATGAGCAGTTCTTC. It is translated as CASSIYLPTSGTYNEQFF.